The 15 T cell receptor beta chains below come from one sample, sequenced in a study of T-cell memory formation after mild COVID-19. Using its own MiXCR run on the 5' RACE reads, TCRdb lists one record per CDR3 protein. The data contain approximately 46,000 distinct CDR3 sequences, about 6.3% of them singletons. The sample taken for sequencing was PBMCs or a T cell subset sorted from them (not recorded which). These receptors came from an adult who had mild COVID-19 (a few samples of this study predate the infection). Cell type and time point are not known.

This clonotype was counted at least ten times. The chain combines TRBV4-3 with TRBJ2-2, with D hard to call. The CDR3 totals 18 residues. Germline V lookup: CDR1 LGHNA, CDR2 YSLEER. V lost 0 bases to trimming and J lost 6 bases, with 20 bases between them. The CDR3 loop is CASSQDLPHVDLAGELFF. The CDR3 nucleotides are TGCGCCAGCAGCCAAGATCTTCCACACGTAGATTTGGCCGGGGAGCTGTTTTTT.

In this sample, this clonotype turned up many times. This chain uses TRBV12-3 or TRBV12-4 with TRBJ2-5; D not certain. Trimming left V 2 bases short and J 4 bases short, with 11 bases between. This CDR3 has 14 residues. In nucleotides, the CDR3 is TGTGCCAGCAGTTTACAGGCTCGAGGAGAGACCCAGTACTTC. This translates into CASSLQARGETQYF.

Notes on this clonotype: A junction end diverges from the germline sequence, so it may reflect a read error. In DNA, the CDR3 is TGTGCCAGCAGCTTAGACAGGGCACGGCCCCAGCATTTT. Its translation: CASSLDRARPQHF. V gene TRBV12-3 or TRBV12-4 combines with J gene TRBJ1-5; 7 nucleotides align to TRBD1. The CDR3 contains 13 residues.

J is TRBJ2-3 and V is TRBV7-6; 8 bases fit TRBD2. Per the germline V gene, CDR1 is SGHVS and CDR2 is FNYEAQ. CDR3 length: 14 residues. The V and J ends lost 7 bases and 6 bases, in that order; junction bases with no gene match: 9. The CDR3 DNA reads as TGTGCCAGCACCTTCGGGGGGGCCATGGATACGCAGTATTTT. Translated: CASTFGGAMDTQYF.

Many counts were recorded for this clonotype. J is TRBJ1-6 and V is TRBV29-1; 10 bases are shared with TRBD1. The J segment lost 8 bases and the V segment lost 7 bases, leaving 5 bases of the junction unmatched. Germline CDR1 and CDR2: SQVTM and ANQGSEA. The CDR3 covers 13 residues. CDR3 amino acids: CSAATGGDSPLHF. In DNA form, the CDR3 reads TGCAGCGCCGCGACAGGGGGCGATTCACCCCTCCACTTT.

This clonotype was recorded many times. The chain uses TRBV12-3 or TRBV12-4 and TRBJ1-2, with 10 bases matching TRBD1. J gave up 4 bases and V 1 base, and 3 bases lay outside the gene matches. CDR3 size: 15 residues. CDR3 residues: CASSLGQGAFYGYTF. DNA of the CDR3: TGTGCCAGCAGTTTAGGACAGGGGGCTTTCTATGGCTACACCTTC.

This clonotype showed up many times. This sequence joins TRBV7-2 and TRBJ2-5; 8 bases match TRBD1. Germline V gives CDR1 SGHTA, CDR2 FQGNSA. The CDR3 loop spans 14 amino acids. The V and J ends lost 5 bases and 4 bases, in that order; junction bases with no gene match: 6. The CDR3 is CASSPGGGRETQYF. As DNA, the CDR3 is TGTGCCAGCAGCCCAGGGGGCGGGCGAGAGACCCAGTACTTC. The variable domain in full, completed from reference TRBV7-2 and TRBJ2-5, reads GAGVSQSPSNKVTEKGKDVELRCDPISGHTALYWYRQSLGQGLEFLIYFQGNSAPDKSGLPSDRFSAERTGGSVSTLTIQRTQQEDSAVYLCASSPGGGRETQYFGPGTRLLVL.

The chain uses TRBV12-3 or TRBV12-4 and TRBJ1-1; D is possibly TRBD1 (6 bases). The V and J ends lost 6 bases and 1 base respectively, with 18 bases between them. The CDR3 covers 16 residues. The CDR3 region is CASSPNQQGRNTEAFF. The CDR3 DNA is TGTGCCAGCAGCCCAAATCAACAGGGCAGGAACACTGAAGCTTTCTTT.

V gene TRBV21-1 combines with J gene TRBJ2-7; the listed D gene, TRBD1, was not tested against the DNA. TRBV21-1 constitutes a pseudogene. The CDR3 contains 14 residues. The CDR3, as DNA: TGTGCCAGCAGCCGGGCAGGGGTTTATTACGAGCAGTACTTC. It translates to CASSRAGVYYEQYF.

The chain recombines TRBV18 with TRBJ1-1; D remains ambiguous. The CDR3 is 13 residues long. The V and J ends lost 3 bases and 4 bases respectively, with 9 bases between them. CDR1 and CDR2 from the germline V gene are KGHSH and LQKENI. The CDR3, as DNA: TGTGCCAGCTCACCGAGTCACGGCACTGAAGCTTTCTTT. Translated: CASSPSHGTEAFF.

The chain is built from TRBV3-1 and TRBJ2-7; TRBD1 or TRBD2 may be the D gene (6 bases each). The CDR3 is made up of 14 amino acids. With 0 bases removed from V and 6 bases from J, the gap between germline ends came to 12 bases. From germline, CDR1 is LGHDT and CDR2 YNNKEL (reference sequence). The CDR3 loop reads CASSQDSGASEQYF. The CDR3 DNA is TGTGCCAGCAGCCAAGATTCGGGGGCGTCCGAGCAGTACTTC.

This clonotype was observed many times. The chain links TRBV27 to TRBJ2-7, with D possibly being TRBD2 (6 bases). The V and J ends lost 4 bases and 2 bases respectively, with 24 bases between them. The CDR3 has 18 residues. Germline values: CDR1 MNHEY, CDR2 SMNVEV (reference sequence). For the CDR3, the DNA is TGTGCCAGCAGTTCCTACTTATTCTTAACCGGGACTGCCTACGAGCAGTACTTC. The encoded protein is CASSSYLFLTGTAYEQYF.

The chain recombines TRBV10-3 with TRBJ1-1; D not certain. The CDR3 totals 13 residues. Between the trimmed V and J ends, which lost 0 bases and 1 base, there was a span of 3 bases. Germline CDR1 is ENHRY and CDR2 is SYGVKD. CDR3 sequence (DNA): TGTGCCATCAGTGAGTCTAAGAACACTGAAGCTTTCTTT. It translates to CAISESKNTEAFF.

This clonotype showed up many times. The chain carries TRBV4-2 and TRBJ2-7, with D perhaps TRBD1 or TRBD2 (5 bases each). The CDR3 totals 14 residues. V lost 3 bases and J lost 6, with 15 bases in between. Per the germline V gene, CDR1 is LGHNA and CDR2 is YNFKEQ. The CDR3 nucleotides are TGTGCCAGCAGCCACTCAGTGACGGGGACCGAGCAGTACTTC. It yields the protein CASSHSVTGTEQYF.

This clonotype was observed many times. The V gene is TRBV12-3 or TRBV12-4, the J gene TRBJ2-1; D not resolved. The ends were cut back, 6 bases at V and 7 bases at J, with 7 bases in the middle. This CDR3 is built from 11 residues. The CDR3: CASSPQNEQFF. The DNA of the CDR3 is TGTGCCAGCAGCCCCCAGAATGAGCAGTTCTTC.